These 28 T cell receptor beta chains came from one sample sequenced in a study of cytomegalovirus exposure and HLA in healthy donors. The assay was immunoSEQ multiplex PCR, and TCRdb's table has in-frame clones only and misses some. Seen here are about 88,000 clones, roughly 96% observed once, and the top ten hold around 0.78%. Sample: PBMCs. These TCRs come from a man aged 18 to 29 in good health and CMV-seronegative.

The chain combines TRBV27 with TRBJ2-7; no firm D call. There are 12 residues in the CDR3. Trimming pared 3 bases from V and 3 bases from J, leaving 6 bases between. Germline V gene lookup returns CDR1 MNHEY and CDR2 SMNVEV (reference sequence). The CDR3 here is CASSFVCYEQYF. The CDR3 coding sequence is TGTGCCAGCAGTTTCGTGTGCTACGAGCAGTACTTC.

The chain couples TRBV11-2 to TRBJ2-7, with 12 positions matching TRBD2. Trimming removed 5 bases from V and 3 bases from J; junction bases left unmatched: 5. Looked up from germline, CDR1 is SGHAT and CDR2 is FQNNGV. The CDR3 contains 15 residues. CDR3 nucleotides: TGTGCCAGCAGCCTCCGGGGACTAGCGGGCTACGAGCAGTACTTC. It is translated as CASSLRGLAGYEQYF.

This sequence joins TRBV29-1 and TRBJ1-2; TRBD1 might be the D (5 bases). This CDR3 comprises 11 residues. The germline V gene encodes CDR1 SQVTM and CDR2 ANQGSEA. V was shortened by 5 bases and J by 5 bases, with 9 bases between the two germline ends. The CDR3 coding sequence is TGCAGCGTTCCCGGGGGATATGGCTACACCTTC. Translation gives CSVPGGYGYTF.

The genes are TRBV7-2 and TRBJ2-1; 11 bases are shared with TRBD2. Trimming cost V 3 bases and J 10 bases; bases outside gene matches: 14. CDR3 size: 17 residues. Germline CDR1 reads SGHTA; CDR2 reads FQGNSA. CDR3 amino acids: CASSFPLGTSGLREQFF. CDR3 in DNA: TGTGCCAGCAGCTTCCCCCTGGGGACTAGCGGCCTTCGCGAGCAGTTCTTC. Complete variable domain (other parts from reference TRBV7-2 and TRBJ2-1): GAGVSQSPSNKVTEKGKDVELRCDPISGHTALYWYRQSLGQGLEFLIYFQGNSAPDKSGLPSDRFSAERTGGSVSTLTIQRTQQEDSAVYLCASSFPLGTSGLREQFFGPGTRLTVL.

V usage is TRBV6-6 and J usage is TRBJ2-3; D might be TRBD1 (6 bases). V lost 10 bases, J lost 1 base, and 18 bases lay in between. CDR3 length: 15 residues. Germline loops: CDR1 MNHNY, CDR2 SVGAGI (reference sequence). The CDR3 sequence: CATQISDSRTDTQYF. DNA of the CDR3: TGTGCCACACAAATATCGGACAGTCGCACAGATACGCAGTATTTT.

V gene TRBV19 combines with J gene TRBJ1-5; D gene ambiguous. This CDR3 has 16 residues. Deletions cut 4 bases from V and 2 bases from J, with 15 bases between. Germline lookup yields CDR1 LNHDA and CDR2 SQIVND (reference sequence). The CDR3 sequence is CASSTRRRIGNQPQHF. The CDR3 region has the DNA TGTGCCAGTAGTACCCGCCGGAGGATCGGCAATCAGCCCCAGCATTTT.

This clone has more than one count but fewer than ten. The rearrangement uses TRBV7-9 and TRBJ2-1, with D unresolved. This CDR3 region has 13 residues. V was trimmed by 4 bases and J by 4 bases, leaving 8 bases between them. The germline V gene has CDR1 SEHNR and CDR2 FQNEAQ (reference sequence). The CDR3 nucleotides are TGTGCCAGCAGCTCTTTTCGTTACAATGAGCAGTTCTTC. Its translation: CASSSFRYNEQFF.

This chain joins TRBV2 and TRBJ1-2; tentative D call: TRBD1 (5 bases). Trimming took off 2 bases at V and 5 bases at J, with 12 bases between the two ends. The CDR3 loop spans 14 amino acids. In germline, CDR1 is SNHLY, CDR2 FYNNEI. The CDR3 sequence is CASSESDSWYGYTF. In DNA form, the CDR3 reads TGTGCCAGCAGTGAAAGCGACAGTTGGTATGGCTACACCTTC.

The chain joins TRBV9 to TRBJ2-2; no definite D call. Trimming removed 0 bases from V and 7 bases from J, with 16 bases in between. The V gene's germline CDR1 is SGDLS and CDR2 YYNGEE. The CDR3 totals 16 residues. The CDR3 DNA reads as TGTGCCAGCAGCGTAGCTACAGTTGACCCCGACGGGGAGCTGTTTTTT. The encoded protein is CASSVATVDPDGELFF.

V gene TRBV28 combines with J gene TRBJ2-7; TRBD2 matches 10 bases. The CDR3 is 15 amino acids. After removal of 10 bases from V and 4 bases from J, the junction contained 13 bases not matched to a gene. Germline CDR1 MDHEN, CDR2 SYDVKM. CDR3 nucleotide sequence: TGTGCCATCCAGTCACAGCGGGAGGGCCTTTACGAGCAGTACTTC. It yields the protein CAIQSQREGLYEQYF.

This rearrangement joins TRBV30 to TRBJ2-2; D perhaps matches TRBD2 (6 bases). The V gene lost 4 bases and the J gene lost 5 bases, with 14 bases spanning the gap. The CDR3 has 14 amino acids. Per the germline V gene, CDR1 is GTSNPN and CDR2 is SVGIG (reference sequence). CDR3 DNA sequence: TGTGCCTGGATGGAGGCCGCGGGGACCGGGGAGCTGTTTTTT. It translates to CAWMEAAGTGELFF.

This chain joins TRBV29-1 and TRBJ2-1, with 8 bases lining up with TRBD1. The CDR3 extends over 12 amino acids. Trimming took 3 bases from V and 5 from J; bases not matched to a gene: 0. Germline CDR1 reads SQVTM; CDR2 reads ANQGSEA. The CDR3 is CSVDRGHNEQFF. The CDR3 nucleotides read TGCAGCGTTGACAGGGGGCACAATGAGCAGTTCTTC.

The V and J genes are TRBV7-2 and TRBJ2-3; TRBD2 is a possible D gene (6 bases). The CDR3 totals 16 residues. Trimming cost V 2 bases and J 1 base, with 13 bases left between them. Germline values: CDR1 SGHTA, CDR2 FQGNSA. The CDR3 DNA sequence: TGTGCCAGCAGCTTAAAAGCGGGTTTGGGCACAGATACGCAGTATTTT. The encoded protein is CASSLKAGLGTDTQYF.

The CDR3 nucleotides are TGTGCCTGGAAAATGGGCAGGGCTGATGAAAAACTGTTTTTT. It codes for CAWKMGRADEKLFF. V and J are TRBV30 and TRBJ1-4; tentatively, D is TRBD1 (5 bases). This CDR3 contains 14 residues. Germline assignment: CDR1 GTSNPN and CDR2 SVGIG (reference sequence). Trimming took 4 bases from V and 6 from J, leaving 15 bases between them.

CDR3 coding DNA: TGTGCCAGCAGTCTAGCGGGAGAATCCTACGAGCAGTACTTC. Translated: CASSLAGESYEQYF. The chain recombines TRBV7-9 with TRBJ2-7; 10 positions match TRBD2. The CDR3 sequence is 14 residues long. Looked up from germline, CDR1 is SEHNR and CDR2 is FQNEAQ (reference sequence). Trimming at V came to 6 bases and at J to 1 base, leaving 3 bases not matched to a gene.

The chain uses TRBV4-2 and TRBJ2-5; 9 bases match TRBD2. The V segment lost 1 base and the J segment 11 bases; nucleotides outside the gene matches: 11. Germline V CDR1 and CDR2: LGHNA, YNFKEQ. The CDR3 covers 15 residues. In DNA, the CDR3 is TGTGCCAGCAGCCAAGTGAATAGCGGGAGTAAAGAGCAGTACTTC. As protein: CASSQVNSGSKEQYF.

In regard to this clone: Other DNA variants within this sample encode the same CDR3. The chain has TRBV7-9 and TRBJ1-2; 7 bases are a match to TRBD1. Looked up from germline, CDR1 is SEHNR and CDR2 is FQNEAQ (reference sequence). This CDR3 contains 14 residues. The V and J ends lost 1 base and 1 base, in that order; junction bases with no gene match: 0. The CDR3 loop is CASSLGQGNYGYTF. Written as DNA, the CDR3 is TGTGCCAGCAGCTTAGGACAGGGTAACTATGGCTACACCTTC.

The chain links TRBV30 to TRBJ2-3; 8 bases are a match to TRBD1. The germline CDR1 and CDR2 sequences are GTSNPN and SVGIG (reference sequence). This CDR3 is built from 14 residues. Losses at the gene ends were 3 bases for V and 1 base for J; bases not matched to a gene: 3. CDR3 sequence (DNA): TGTGCCTGGAGACAGGGGGGCGGCACAGATACGCAGTATTTT. It yields the protein CAWRQGGGTDTQYF.

J is TRBJ1-5 and V is TRBV19; a weak D match, TRBD1 (6 bases). Germline V gene data show CDR1 as LNHDA and CDR2 as SQIVND (reference sequence). V gave up 6 bases and J gave up 4 bases, with 13 bases separating them. There are 14 residues in the CDR3. CDR3 DNA: TGTGCCAGTAGGCGGGGGGCTGGAAATCAGCCCCAGCATTTT. This codes for CASRRGAGNQPQHF. Looking up the rest from reference TRBV19 and TRBJ1-5 gives the full variable domain: DGGITQSPKYLFRKEGQNVTLSCEQNLNHDAMYWYRQDPGQGLRLIYYSQIVNDFQKGDIAEGYSVSREKKESFPLTVTSAQKNPTAFYLCASRRGAGNQPQHFGDGTRLSIL.

The chain employs TRBV10-1 and TRBJ1-1; 9 bases line up with TRBD1. Germline-derived CDR1 and CDR2 are WNHNN and SYGVQD (reference sequence). The CDR3 is 16 amino acids. V dropped 0 bases and J dropped 0; count of bases not matched to a gene: 2. The chain's CDR3 is CASSESGTGMNTEAFF. The CDR3 DNA is TGCGCCAGCAGTGAGTCGGGGACAGGGATGAACACTGAAGCTTTCTTT.

This chain connects TRBV6-1 to TRBJ2-1, with 8 bases matching TRBD1. Looked up from germline, CDR1 is MNHNS and CDR2 is SASEGT. The CDR3 contains 15 residues. V shed 0 bases and J 6 bases; nucleotides not matched to a gene: 4. The CDR3 is CASSEAGTGGNEQFF. CDR3 DNA: TGTGCCAGCAGTGAAGCGGGGACAGGAGGCAATGAGCAGTTCTTC.

The rearrangement links TRBV28 to TRBJ2-2; a possible D gene is TRBD2 (5 bases). V dropped 6 bases and J dropped 1 base, with 9 bases sitting between them. Germline-derived CDR1 and CDR2 are MDHEN and SYDVKM. This CDR3 region has 14 residues. In DNA, the CDR3 is TGTGCCAGCAGAGGAGGCGGGAACACCGGGGAGCTGTTTTTT. Its translation: CASRGGGNTGELFF.

The chain couples TRBV28 to TRBJ1-2; 9 nucleotides align to TRBD1. From germline, CDR1 is MDHEN and CDR2 SYDVKM. The CDR3 contains 14 residues. J lost 5 bases, V lost 8 bases, and 9 bases had no gene match. Here the CDR3 DNA reads TGTGCCAGCCGCGGTCAACAGGGGGCTTATGGCTACACCTTC. Amino acid sequence: CASRGQQGAYGYTF.

V gene TRBV28 combines with J gene TRBJ1-5; the D gene is possibly TRBD1 (5 bases). Trimming took off 6 bases at V and 3 bases at J, with 15 bases between the two ends. Looked up from germline, CDR1 is MDHEN and CDR2 is SYDVKM. This CDR3 is 15 amino acids long. This chain's CDR3 is CASSSGGGDNQPQHF. In nucleotides, the CDR3 is TGTGCCAGCAGCTCGGGCGGGGGGGACAATCAGCCCCAGCATTTT.

The chain couples TRBV6-6 to TRBJ2-1; 7 nucleotides align to TRBD1. The CDR3 loop spans 15 amino acids. Per the germline V gene, CDR1 is MNHNY and CDR2 is SVGAGI (reference sequence). V lost 6 bases and J lost 5; bases outside the gene matches: 10. The CDR3 nucleotides are TGTGCCAGCAGCGGAAGCGACAGGGCCAACAATGAGCAGTTCTTC. Translating gives CASSGSDRANNEQFF.

This rearrangement joins TRBV6-5 to TRBJ2-1; TRBD2 aligns across 8 bases. The CDR3 spans 16 residues. V gave up 0 bases and J gave up 8 bases; unmatched junction bases: 9. The germline gives CDR1 MNHEY, CDR2 SVGAGI. CDR3 in amino acids: CASSYSAAGAGDEQFF. Here the CDR3 DNA reads TGTGCCAGCAGTTACTCGGCAGCGGGGGCCGGGGATGAGCAGTTCTTC.

This clone came up once. The V and J genes are TRBV4-3 and TRBJ2-2, with 9 bases matching TRBD1. J was trimmed by 5 bases and V by 4 bases; bases with no gene match: 14. Per the germline V gene, CDR1 is LGHNA and CDR2 is YSLEER. This CDR3 spans 18 amino acids. The CDR3 region has the DNA TGCGCCAGCAGCCGGAAGATACCGGACAGGGGACGGACCGGGGAGCTGTTTTTT. It specifies CASSRKIPDRGRTGELFF.

V and J are TRBV19 and TRBJ1-4; D might be TRBD1 (5 bases). Germline V gene sequence: CDR1 LNHDA, CDR2 SQIVND (reference sequence). The CDR3 has 14 amino acids. V was cut by 4 bases and J by 4 bases, with 10 bases left in between. The DNA for the CDR3 is TGTGCCAGTAGTAGTCGGGGGTTTAATGAAAAACTGTTTTTT. Translated: CASSSRGFNEKLFF.